A selection of T cell receptor beta chains follows, all from one sample in a study of blood T cell repertoires in COVID-19. Data came from immunoSEQ multiplex PCR; TCRdb stores just in-frame clones and leaves some out. The data hold approximately 110,000 clones, with 65% to 90% observed a single time. The sequenced sample was peripheral blood. The receptors were gathered from a man older than 75 with acute or convalescent COVID-19. CDR3s include the opening cysteine and the closing phenylalanine or tryptophan. Fields, in order: J gene, D gene, V gene, clone size, CDR3 DNA, CDR3 protein. The D gene is left open where the match is weak. A clone size is listed for some rows: how often the clone was seen (once, few, many), or a class if it is expanded.

TRBJ2-3	TRBD1	TRBV18	-	TGTGCCAGCTCACCCCGGACAGGGGGGACAGATACGCAGTATTTT	CASSPRTGGTDTQYF
TRBJ1-2	-	TRBV28	-	TGTGCCAGCAGCCCACACCAGGGGAGGGGTGGGAGAGGCTACACCTTC	CASSPHQGRGGRGYTF
TRBJ2-3	TRBD1	TRBV3-1/TRBV3-2	-	TGTGCCAGCAGCCATTCCCCGGACAGGCCGAGCGATACGCAGTATTTT	CASSHSPDRPSDTQYF
TRBJ2-3	-	TRBV27	-	TGTGCCAGCAGTTCTATCACAGATACGCAGTATTTT	CASSSITDTQYF
TRBJ2-7	-	TRBV11-2	-	TGTGCCAGCAGCTCACAGGGATACGAGCAGTACTTC	CASSSQGYEQYF
TRBJ1-4	-	TRBV4-3	-	TGCGCCAGCAGCCTCCTAGGGGGACCCGAAAAACTGTTTTTT	CASSLLGGPEKLFF
TRBJ1-1	-	TRBV6-2/TRBV6-3	-	TGTGCCAGCAGTGTAAACCAGGGGTATGCTTTCTTT	CASSVNQGYAFF
TRBJ2-7	TRBD2	TRBV6-2/TRBV6-3	-	TGTGCCAGCAGTCCGAGCGGGAGGGGAGGCGAGCAGTACTTC	CASSPSGRGGEQYF
TRBJ2-2	-	TRBV7-3	-	TGTGCCAGCAGCTTTCAGGGGGGCACCGGGGAGCTGTTTTTT	CASSFQGGTGELFF
TRBJ2-7	TRBD1	TRBV28	-	TGTGCCAGCAGATCCGGGACAGGGGTATTCGAGCAGTACTTC	CASRSGTGVFEQYF
TRBJ2-4	TRBD2	TRBV27	-	TGTGCCAGCAGTTCCCTAGCGGGGGGAGCCAAAAACATTCAGTACTTC	CASSSLAGGAKNIQYF
TRBJ2-1	-	TRBV5-1	-	TGCGCCAGCAGTCTCTACAATGAGCAGTTCTTC	CASSLYNEQFF
TRBJ2-7	TRBD2	TRBV7-6	few	TGTGCCAGCAGCTCGTCCGGGACTAGCGGGAGGTACGAGCAGTACTTC	CASSSSGTSGRYEQYF
TRBJ1-4	TRBD1	TRBV7-2	-	TGTGCCAGCAGCTTAGCGGGACAGGGCCCAGAAAAACTGTTTTTT	CASSLAGQGPEKLFF
TRBJ2-1	-	TRBV7-3	-	TGTGCCAGCAGCCCGGGTTATGGTGAGCAGTTCTTC	CASSPGYGEQFF
TRBJ1-1	-	TRBV6-6	-	TGTGCCAGCAGTTATGGAGCTACCCGAAACACTGAAGCTTTCTTT	CASSYGATRNTEAFF
TRBJ2-7	-	TRBV5-1	-	TGCGCCAGCAGCTTGGGCGGCTACGAGCAGTACTTC	CASSLGGYEQYF
TRBJ2-2	-	TRBV27	-	TGTGCCAGCAGTCGCCCAGGGGCCGGGGAGCTGTTTTTT	CASSRPGAGELFF
TRBJ2-7	TRBD2	TRBV6-5	-	TGTGCCAGCAGCCCAGCGGGAGGGCCGTCTTACGAGCAGTACTTC	CASSPAGGPSYEQYF
TRBJ1-2	TRBD1	TRBV2	few	TGTGCCAGCAGCGCCGGGACAGGGGAAGATGGCTACACCTTC	CASSAGTGEDGYTF
TRBJ2-7	-	TRBV6-5	-	TGTGCCAGCAGTATGGACAGCCATTCCTACGAGCAGTACTTC	CASSMDSHSYEQYF
TRBJ2-1	TRBD2	TRBV7-3	-	TGTGCCAGCAGCGGGGGACGGACTAGTTACAATGAGCAGTTCTTC	CASSGGRTSYNEQFF
TRBJ2-1	TRBD2	TRBV15	-	TGTGCCACCAGCACGCCGACTAGCGGGAGGTACAATGAGCAGTTCTTC	CATSTPTSGRYNEQFF
TRBJ2-5	TRBD2	TRBV6-2/TRBV6-3	-	TGTGCCAGCAGTTACGCGGGACTAGCGGGTCTTAGGGAGACCCAGTACTTC	CASSYAGLAGLRETQYF
TRBJ1-1	-	TRBV28	-	TGTGCCAGCAGTTTAGGCCCGATGAACACTGAAGCTTTCTTT	CASSLGPMNTEAFF